The 17 T cell receptor beta chains below all came from one sample that was sequenced in a study of T cells in Graves' hyperthyroidism and ophthalmopathy. The source material, RNA transcripts, was used to amplify TCR beta CDR3 regions. The HTBI primer set served for first-round RT-PCR of the TCR CDR3. TCRdb re-derived calls from the multiplex PCR reads in MiXCR, one entry per CDR3 protein. The sample yields some 740,000 distinct CDR3 sequences, 14% seen once. The sample consisted of blood. The receptors were gathered from a woman under 30 with Graves' hyperthyroidism.

The J gene is TRBJ2-5, the V gene TRBV7-8; D gene unclear. Trimming removed 2 bases at V and 4 bases at J, with 20 bases between. This CDR3 has 17 residues. Germline loops: CDR1 SGHVS, CDR2 FQNEAQ. The DNA of the CDR3 is TGTGCCAGCAGCTTACGTCTTGGCAAACGGGTTAGAGAGACCCAGTACTTC. Translation: CASSLRLGKRVRETQYF.

This clonotype came up many times. The genes are TRBV2 and TRBJ2-7, with 7 bases identical to TRBD2. The junction had 6 bases not matched to a gene; V was cut back by 4 bases and J by 6 bases. CDR1 is SNHLY, CDR2 FYNNEI, per germline. The CDR3 spans 13 residues. DNA of the CDR3: TGTGCCAGCAGTGGAGCGGGACTCGCCGAGCAGTACTTC. It is translated as CASSGAGLAEQYF.

This clonotype was recorded at least ten times. V gene TRBV6-1 combines with J gene TRBJ2-1, with 10 bases that match TRBD2. The J segment lost 2 bases and the V segment lost 6 bases, leaving 7 bases of the junction unmatched. The CDR3 is 16 residues long. CDR1 is MNHNS, CDR2 SASEGT, per germline. This CDR3 is CASRRRAGGPYNEQFF. For the CDR3, the DNA is TGTGCCAGCAGACGTAGAGCGGGAGGGCCCTACAATGAGCAGTTCTTC.

This clonotype was seen at least ten times. The chain couples TRBV6-1 to TRBJ2-1; D may match TRBD1 or TRBD2 (5 bases each). Between the trimmed V and J ends, which lost 8 bases and 3 bases, there was a span of 14 bases. The CDR3 loop spans 14 amino acids. CDR1 is MNHNS, CDR2 SASEGT, per germline. The CDR3 loop reads CASRGYLSYNEQFF. The CDR3 DNA reads as TGTGCCAGCCGGGGCTACTTGAGCTACAATGAGCAGTTCTTC.

This clonotype was counted many times. The chain joins TRBV18 to TRBJ2-7; 8 bases line up with TRBD1. The V and J ends lost 0 bases and 2 bases, in that order; junction bases with no gene match: 0. CDR1 is KGHSH and CDR2 is LQKENI in the germline V gene. This CDR3 spans 14 amino acids. CDR3 residues: CASSPPGQAYEQYF. The CDR3 DNA reads TGTGCCAGCTCACCACCGGGACAGGCCTACGAGCAGTACTTC.

Many counts were recorded for this clonotype. This rearrangement joins TRBV28 to TRBJ1-1; D not resolved. Germline CDR1 and CDR2: MDHEN and SYDVKM. The CDR3 totals 15 residues. V lost 7 bases to trimming and J lost 2 bases, with 17 bases between them. In DNA, the CDR3 is TGTGCCAGCAACCCCAACTGGAAGGAAAACACTGAAGCTTTCTTT. Amino acid sequence: CASNPNWKENTEAFF.

This clonotype was recorded at least ten times. The V call is TRBV6-5, the J call TRBJ1-5; D may be TRBD1 (5 bases). The length of the CDR3 is 18 residues. The ends were cut back, 0 bases at V and 1 base at J, with 16 bases in the middle. The germline CDR1 and CDR2 sequences are MNHEY and SVGAGI. The CDR3 region is CASSYSVLQGGSNQPQHF. The CDR3 nucleotides read TGTGCCAGCAGTTACTCGGTTCTCCAGGGTGGCAGCAATCAGCCCCAGCATTTT.

This clonotype was seen at least ten times. V gene TRBV12-3 or TRBV12-4 combines with J gene TRBJ2-1; TRBD1 matches 9 bases. The CDR3 runs to 16 residues. Trimming cost V 6 bases and J 9 bases; bases outside gene matches: 15. CDR3 in amino acids: CASRPRDRDDIGEQFF. CDR3 coding DNA: TGTGCCAGCAGACCCCGGGACAGGGATGATATAGGTGAGCAGTTCTTC.

This clonotype was observed at least ten times. The J gene is TRBJ1-2, the V gene TRBV7-8; TRBD1 aligns across 7 bases. With 4 bases clipped from V and 0 bases from J, the junction kept 11 bases outside the gene matches. The CDR3 sequence is 17 residues long. Germline-derived CDR1 and CDR2 are SGHVS and FQNEAQ. The DNA for the CDR3 is TGTGCCAGCAGCTCCCCCTCCGGGACAGCCACTAACTATGGCTACACCTTC. As protein: CASSSPSGTATNYGYTF.

This clonotype was found a few times. This chain uses TRBV6-2 or TRBV6-3 with TRBJ2-1, with unresolved D. CDR3 length equals 13 residues. Germline-derived CDR1 and CDR2 are MNHEY and SVGEGT. Trimming stripped 0 bases from V and 6 bases from J, with 6 bases between. The CDR3 loop reads CASSYSSGNEQFF. The CDR3 bases are TGTGCCAGCAGTTACTCTTCGGGCAATGAGCAGTTCTTC.

V gene TRBV12-5 combines with J gene TRBJ2-2, with no clear D. Trimming pared 4 bases from V and 3 bases from J, leaving 9 bases between. CDR1 is LGHNT, CDR2 FRNRAP, per germline. The CDR3 has 14 residues. The CDR3 reads CASGYNLDTGELFF. The CDR3 DNA reads as TGTGCTAGTGGTTATAATCTGGACACCGGGGAGCTGTTTTTT.

The chain is built from TRBV2 and TRBJ2-1; D is unclear. Between the trimmed V and J ends, which lost 11 bases and 0 bases, there was a span of 5 bases. The CDR3 totals 11 residues. The germline V gene encodes CDR1 SNHLY and CDR2 FYNNEI. CDR3 DNA: TGTGCCGCGGCCTCCTACAATGAGCAGTTCTTC. Its protein product is CAAASYNEQFF. Filled out from reference TRBV2 and TRBJ2-1, the complete variable domain reads EPEVTQTPSHQVTQMGQEVILRCVPISNHLYFYWYRQILGQKVEFLVSFYNNEISEKSEIFDDQFSVERPDGSNFTLKIRSTKLEDSAMYFCAAASYNEQFFGPGTRLTVL.

This clonotype was picked up many times. The chain has TRBV3-1 and TRBJ2-5; TRBD2 aligns across 8 bases. CDR1 and CDR2 (germline): LGHDT, YNNKEL (reference sequence). J gave up 5 bases and V 1 base, and 6 bases lay outside the gene matches. The CDR3 is 15 residues long. The CDR3 sequence: CASSQASGSGETQYF. CDR3 DNA sequence: TGTGCCAGCAGCCAAGCGAGCGGGAGTGGGGAGACCCAGTACTTC.

This clonotype was picked up many times. The CDR3 DNA is TGTGCCTGGAGCCAGGACCCAACTAATGAAAAACTGTTTTTT. It yields the protein CAWSQDPTNEKLFF. V and J are TRBV30 and TRBJ1-4; D uncertain. Germline CDR1 reads GTSNPN; CDR2 reads SVGIG (reference sequence). This CDR3 is 14 amino acids long. V was trimmed by 3 bases and J by 0 bases, leaving 8 bases between them. Drawing the rest from reference TRBV30 and TRBJ1-4, the complete variable domain is SQTIHQWPATLVQPVGSPLSLECTVEGTSNPNLYWYRQAAGRGLQLLFYSVGIGQISSEVPQNLSASRPQDRQFILSSKKLLLSDSGFYLCAWSQDPTNEKLFFGSGTQLSVL.

The table lists this clonotype with many counts. This chain links TRBV6-1 with TRBJ1-5; weak D call: TRBD1 (5 bases). Trimming took 6 bases from V and 6 from J, leaving 15 bases between them. CDR1 is MNHNS, CDR2 SASEGT, per germline. The CDR3 is made up of 14 amino acids. The CDR3 sequence: CASSGTLGIQPQHF. The CDR3 region has the DNA TGTGCCAGCAGCGGGACTTTGGGTATTCAGCCCCAGCATTTT.

The table lists this clonotype with many counts. The V gene is TRBV28, the J gene TRBJ1-1, with D possibly being TRBD1 (6 bases). Per germline, CDR1 MDHEN and CDR2 SYDVKM. The CDR3 has 13 residues. The V and J ends lost 4 bases and 1 base respectively, with 7 bases between them. This CDR3 is CASSSGQNTEAFF. The CDR3 DNA follows: TGTGCCAGCAGTTCGGGACAGAACACTGAAGCTTTCTTT.

This clonotype was seen a few times. The conserved phenylalanine or tryptophan is not found at the CDR3 terminus, so this likely reflects a read error. The chain is built from TRBV20-1 and TRBJ1-1, with unresolved D. The CDR3 length is 11 residues. Per germline, CDR1 DFQATT and CDR2 SNEGSKA (reference sequence). Trimming took 6 bases from V and 2 from J, leaving 7 bases between them. Here the CDR3 reads CSAAGNTEAFS. CDR3 bases: TGCAGTGCCGCGGGAAACACTGAAGCTTTCTCT.